This T cell receptor beta chain was captured by sequencing in a study of blood T cell repertoires in COVID-19. Study information: Samples representing acute and convalescent COVID-19 were sourced from the United States, Italy and Spain. The cDNA or gDNA used as material had been derived from T cells, B-cell-depleted T cells, or PBMCs.

Study processing details: Amplification of reference gene primers was used by the study to estimate nucleated cell counts. The repertoire was sequenced with immunoSEQ multiplex PCR; TCRdb's copy has only in-frame clones and lacks some. The V and J calls and clone size come from that table; D and trimming were worked out from the DNA. Among approximately 250,000 clones listed, 86% were seen once. The length of the CDR3 is 11 residues. CDR1 and CDR2 (germline): LGHNT, FRNRAP. The V gene lost 7 bases and the J gene lost 4 bases, with 5 bases spanning the gap. The sequencing sample was made of peripheral blood. The chain carries TRBV12-5 and TRBJ1-5; D is ambiguous. This sequence originates from a man aged 40-55 years with active or convalescent COVID-19. The CDR3 nucleotides read TGTGCTAGTGCCAGAAATCAGCCCCAGCATTTT. Protein: CASARNQPQHF.